What follows is one T cell receptor (beta chain) and its context. Its specificity is unknown. The data were obtained in a study of T cell responses to AZD1222 COVID-19 vaccine. The study's findings and limits: The donor group comprised mostly white British people and more females; the analysis possibly underestimated clonal diversity.

CDR1 is ENHRY, CDR2 SYGVKD, per germline. Trimming took 6 bases from V and 7 from J; bases not matched to a gene: 4. The CDR3 is 13 amino acids. Only in-frame clones appear in the TCRdb table, and some are missing; sequencing was by immunoSEQ multiplex PCR. The sample lists approximately 89,000 clones, 90% to 95% occurring once. This receptor was taken from an adult in good health. The chain combines TRBV10-3 with TRBJ2-2; 8 nucleotides align to TRBD1. Sequenced here: peripheral blood, sampled on day 0 of AZD1222 vaccination. The CDR3: CAISGTGGGELFF. CDR3 bases: TGTGCCATCAGCGGAACAGGGGGCGGGGAGCTGTTTTTT.